This T cell receptor (beta chain) was sequenced in a study of CD8 T cells in Susac syndrome. The CDR3 consists of 16 residues. The V end was cut by 0 bases, the J end by 2 bases, with 15 bases between. The V gene's germline CDR1 is SGDLS and CDR2 YYNGEE. Reverse transcription of about 0.5 to 1 ug RNA used random hexamers. TCRdb reprocessed the immunoSEQ multiplex PCR reads with MiXCR, giving one entry per CDR3 protein. Of hundreds of thousands of distinct CDR3 sequences in the sample, approximately 92% are singletons; the top ten hold around 0.07%. The genes are TRBV9 and TRBJ2-7; maybe TRBD1 (5 bases). The sample taken for sequencing was CD4+ T cells from PBMCs. This clonotype originated in a human donor with multiple sclerosis. The CDR3 nucleotides read TGTGCCAGCAGCGTAGTTGACAGAGGACCCCCCTACGAGCAGTACTTC. Translation: CASSVVDRGPPYEQYF.